Included here is one T cell receptor (beta chain) sequence, with context. Its antigen is still unknown. These data belong to a study of shared clonotypes between healthy human individuals. Study observations and caveats: Sequencing of the sorted subsets was shown by rarefaction to be incomplete despite large depth.

The table came from immunoSEQ multiplex PCR; TCRdb's copy has only in-frame clones and leaves some out. The sample records about a million clones, under 80% being singletons. V was trimmed by 7 bases and J by 5 bases, leaving 14 bases between them. This CDR3 has 13 residues. Germline-derived CDR1 and CDR2 are MNHNS and SASEGT. The rearrangement joins TRBV6-1 to TRBJ2-5; D may match TRBD1 or TRBD2 (5 bases each). This receptor was identified in a man younger than 35 in good health. Sequences were obtained from memory CD4+ T cells sorted from blood. Subset here: CD45RA-negative fraction. CDR3 amino acids: CASTRDRGETQYF. The DNA for the CDR3 is TGTGCCAGCACTAGGGACCGAGGCGAGACCCAGTACTTC.